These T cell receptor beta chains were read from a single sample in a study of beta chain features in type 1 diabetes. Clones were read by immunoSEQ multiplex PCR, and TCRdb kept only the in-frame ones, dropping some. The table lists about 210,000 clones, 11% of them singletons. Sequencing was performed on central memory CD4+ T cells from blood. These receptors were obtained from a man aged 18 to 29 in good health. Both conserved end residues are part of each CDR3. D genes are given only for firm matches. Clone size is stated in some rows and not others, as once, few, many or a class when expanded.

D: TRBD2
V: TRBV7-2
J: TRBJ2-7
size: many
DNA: TGTGCCAGCAGCTTAGTCGGGAGGGCATACGAGCAGTACTTC
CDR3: CASSLVGRAYEQYF

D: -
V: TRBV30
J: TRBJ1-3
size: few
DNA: TGTGCCTGGAGTGTGGAGACCATATATTTT
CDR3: CAWSVETIYF

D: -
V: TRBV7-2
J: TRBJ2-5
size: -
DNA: TGTGCCAGCAGCTTAGTCAGGGGCGAGACCCAGTACTTC
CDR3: CASSLVRGETQYF

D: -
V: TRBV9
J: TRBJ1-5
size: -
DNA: TGTGCCAGCAGCGCGTCGGGCGGAGGCAATCAGCCCCAGCATTTT
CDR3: CASSASGGGNQPQHF

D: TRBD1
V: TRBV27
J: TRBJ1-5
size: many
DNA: TGTGCCAGCAGTTTAGCCTCGACAGGGGGTAATCAGCCCCAGCATTTT
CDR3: CASSLASTGGNQPQHF

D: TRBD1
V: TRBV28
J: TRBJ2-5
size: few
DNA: TGTGCCAGCAGTTTAGGGACAGGTGCTAATACGGAGACCCAGTACTTC
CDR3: CASSLGTGANTETQYF

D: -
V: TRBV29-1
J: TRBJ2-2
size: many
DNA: TGCAGCGTTGTAAGGGCCGGGGAGCTGTTTTTT
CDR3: CSVVRAGELFF

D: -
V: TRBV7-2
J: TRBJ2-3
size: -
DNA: TGTGCCAGCAGCGCCCTCGGCGGATTCACAGATACGCAGTATTTT
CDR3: CASSALGGFTDTQYF

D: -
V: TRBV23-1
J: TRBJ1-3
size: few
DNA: TGCGCCAGCAGTCAATCAACTGGAAACACCATATATTTT
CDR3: CASSQSTGNTIYF

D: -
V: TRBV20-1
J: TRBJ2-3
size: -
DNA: TGCAGTGCTAGATTCACAGATACGCAGTATTTT
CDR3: CSARFTDTQYF